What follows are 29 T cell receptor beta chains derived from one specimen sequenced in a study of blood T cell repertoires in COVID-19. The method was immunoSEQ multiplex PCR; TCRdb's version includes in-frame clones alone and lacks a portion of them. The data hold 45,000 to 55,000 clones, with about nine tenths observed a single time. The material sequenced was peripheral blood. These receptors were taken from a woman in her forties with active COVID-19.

CDR3 protein: CASSQNYLSTDTQYF. DNA for the CDR3: TGTGCCAGCAGCCAGAACTACCTCAGCACAGATACGCAGTATTTT. The V and J genes are TRBV3-1 (or the pseudogene TRBV3-2) and TRBJ2-3; no definite D call. CDR1 is LGHDT and CDR2 is YNNKEL in the germline V gene (reference sequence). V was shortened by 3 bases and J by 0 bases, with 10 bases between the two germline ends. CDR3 length: 15 residues.

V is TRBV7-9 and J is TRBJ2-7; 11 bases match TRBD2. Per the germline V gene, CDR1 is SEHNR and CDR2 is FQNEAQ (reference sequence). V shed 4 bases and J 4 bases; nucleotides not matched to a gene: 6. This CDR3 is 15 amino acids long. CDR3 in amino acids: CASSSASSGGYEQYF. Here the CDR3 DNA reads TGTGCCAGCAGCTCTGCTTCTAGCGGGGGGTACGAGCAGTACTTC.

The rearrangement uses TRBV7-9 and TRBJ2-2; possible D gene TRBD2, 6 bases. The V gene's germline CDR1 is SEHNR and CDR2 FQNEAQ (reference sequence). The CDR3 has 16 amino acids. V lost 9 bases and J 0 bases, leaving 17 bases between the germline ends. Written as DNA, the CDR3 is TGTGCCAGTTCCAAGAGGCGGGACCCGAACACCGGGGAGCTGTTTTTT. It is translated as CASSKRRDPNTGELFF. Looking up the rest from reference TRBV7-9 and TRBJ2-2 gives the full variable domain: DTGVSQNPRHKITKRGQNVTFRCDPISEHNRLYWYRQTLGQGPEFLTYFQNEAQLEKSRLLSDRFSAERPKGSFSTLEIQRTEQGDSAMYLCASSKRRDPNTGELFFGEGSRLTVL.

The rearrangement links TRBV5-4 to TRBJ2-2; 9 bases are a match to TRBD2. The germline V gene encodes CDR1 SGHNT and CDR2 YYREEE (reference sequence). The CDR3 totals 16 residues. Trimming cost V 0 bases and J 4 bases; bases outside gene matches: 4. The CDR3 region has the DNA TGTGCCAGCAGCTTGGGGCTAGCGGGGATCACCGGGGAGCTGTTTTTT. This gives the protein CASSLGLAGITGELFF. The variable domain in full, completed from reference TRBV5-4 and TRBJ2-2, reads ETGVTQSPTHLIKTRGQQVTLRCSSQSGHNTVSWYQQALGQGPQFIFQYYREEENGRGNFPPRFSGLQFPNYSSELNVNALELDDSALYLCASSLGLAGITGELFFGEGSRLTVL.

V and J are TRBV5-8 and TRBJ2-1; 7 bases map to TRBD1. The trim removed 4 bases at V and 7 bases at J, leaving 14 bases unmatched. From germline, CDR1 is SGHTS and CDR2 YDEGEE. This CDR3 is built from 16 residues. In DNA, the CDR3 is TGTGCCAGCAGCACCGCCCGGGACAGCCTATGGAATGAGCAGTTCTTC. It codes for CASSTARDSLWNEQFF.

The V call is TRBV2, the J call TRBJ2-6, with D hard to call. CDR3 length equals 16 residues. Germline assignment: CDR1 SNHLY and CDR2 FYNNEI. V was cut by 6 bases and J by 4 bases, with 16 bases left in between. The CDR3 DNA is TGTGCCAGCAGAGTCACCCGGTCTCGAGGGGCCAACGTCCTGACTTTC. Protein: CASRVTRSRGANVLTF.

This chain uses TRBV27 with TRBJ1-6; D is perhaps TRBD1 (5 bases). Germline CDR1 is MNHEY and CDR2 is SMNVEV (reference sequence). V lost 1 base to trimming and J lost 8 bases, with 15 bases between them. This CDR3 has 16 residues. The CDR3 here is CASSLYYGRADSPLHF. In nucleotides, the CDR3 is TGTGCCAGCAGTTTATACTATGGCAGGGCAGATTCACCCCTCCACTTT.

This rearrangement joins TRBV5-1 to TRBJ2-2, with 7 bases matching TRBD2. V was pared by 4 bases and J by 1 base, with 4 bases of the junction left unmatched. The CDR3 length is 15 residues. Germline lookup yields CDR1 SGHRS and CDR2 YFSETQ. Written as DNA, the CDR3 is TGCGCCAGCAGCAGGGACTACAGGAACACCGGGGAGCTGTTTTTT. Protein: CASSRDYRNTGELFF.

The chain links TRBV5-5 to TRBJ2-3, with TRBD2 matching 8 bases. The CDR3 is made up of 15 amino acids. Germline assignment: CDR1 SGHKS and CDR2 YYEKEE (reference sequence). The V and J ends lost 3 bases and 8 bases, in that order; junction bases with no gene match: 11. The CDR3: CASSSLGGVRGTQYF. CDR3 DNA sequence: TGTGCCAGCAGCTCCCTCGGGGGGGTGCGGGGTACGCAGTATTTT.

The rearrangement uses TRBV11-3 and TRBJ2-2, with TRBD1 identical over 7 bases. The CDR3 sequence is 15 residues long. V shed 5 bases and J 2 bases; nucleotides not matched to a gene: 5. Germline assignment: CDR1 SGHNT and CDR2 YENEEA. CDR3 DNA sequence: TGTGCCAGCAGCACCCGACAGGGTAACACCGGGGAGCTGTTTTTT. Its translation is CASSTRQGNTGELFF.

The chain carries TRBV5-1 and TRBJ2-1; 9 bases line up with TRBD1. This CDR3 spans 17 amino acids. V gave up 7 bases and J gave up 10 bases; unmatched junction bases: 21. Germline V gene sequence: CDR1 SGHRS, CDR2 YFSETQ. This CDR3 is CASHSSPGTGNPQEQFF. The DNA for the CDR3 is TGCGCCAGCCATAGCAGTCCCGGGACAGGGAACCCCCAGGAGCAGTTCTTC.

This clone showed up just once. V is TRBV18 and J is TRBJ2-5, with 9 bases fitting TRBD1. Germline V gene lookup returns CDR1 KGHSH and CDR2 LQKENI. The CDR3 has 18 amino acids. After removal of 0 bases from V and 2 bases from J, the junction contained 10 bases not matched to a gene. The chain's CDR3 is CASSPPWSFDRGQETQYF. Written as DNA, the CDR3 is TGTGCCAGCTCACCACCGTGGAGTTTCGACAGGGGGCAAGAGACCCAGTACTTC.

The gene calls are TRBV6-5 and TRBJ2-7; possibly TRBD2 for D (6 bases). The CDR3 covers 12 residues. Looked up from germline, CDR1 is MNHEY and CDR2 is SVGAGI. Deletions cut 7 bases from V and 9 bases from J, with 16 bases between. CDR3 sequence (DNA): TGTGCCAGCACCGCTGGAGGGTTAGGGCAGTACTTC. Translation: CASTAGGLGQYF.

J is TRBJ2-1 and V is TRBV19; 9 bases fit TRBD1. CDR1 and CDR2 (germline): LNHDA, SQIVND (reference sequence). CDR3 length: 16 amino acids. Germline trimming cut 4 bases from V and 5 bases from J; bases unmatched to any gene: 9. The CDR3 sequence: CASSKSGTGLNNEQFF. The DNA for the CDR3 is TGTGCCAGTAGTAAATCCGGGACAGGGCTGAACAATGAGCAGTTCTTC.

CDR3 DNA: TGTGCCAGTAGCACTGGGACAGCCCAGAACACCGGGGAGCTGTTTTTT. Encoded protein: CASSTGTAQNTGELFF. The V and J genes are TRBV19 and TRBJ2-2, with 7 nucleotides matching TRBD1. Germline V gene lookup returns CDR1 LNHDA and CDR2 SQIVND (reference sequence). Trimming at V came to 6 bases and at J to 1 base, leaving 8 bases not matched to a gene. The CDR3 covers 16 residues. The whole variable domain, filled in from reference TRBV19 and TRBJ2-2, reads DGGITQSPKYLFRKEGQNVTLSCEQNLNHDAMYWYRQDPGQGLRLIYYSQIVNDFQKGDIAEGYSVSREKKESFPLTVTSAQKNPTAFYLCASSTGTAQNTGELFFGEGSRLTVL.

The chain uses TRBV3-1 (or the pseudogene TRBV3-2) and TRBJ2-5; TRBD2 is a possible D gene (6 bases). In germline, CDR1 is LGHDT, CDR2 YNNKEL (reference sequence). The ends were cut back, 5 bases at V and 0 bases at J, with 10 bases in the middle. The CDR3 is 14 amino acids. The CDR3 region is CASSARDYQETQYF. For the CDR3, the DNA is TGTGCCAGCAGCGCGCGGGACTACCAAGAGACCCAGTACTTC.

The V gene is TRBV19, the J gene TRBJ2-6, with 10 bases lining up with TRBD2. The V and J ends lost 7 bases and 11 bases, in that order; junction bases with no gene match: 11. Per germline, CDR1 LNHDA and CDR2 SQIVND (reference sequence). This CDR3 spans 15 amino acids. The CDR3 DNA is TGTGCCAGTACCCCCAGCCGGACTAGCGGTTACGTCCTGACTTTC. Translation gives CASTPSRTSGYVLTF.

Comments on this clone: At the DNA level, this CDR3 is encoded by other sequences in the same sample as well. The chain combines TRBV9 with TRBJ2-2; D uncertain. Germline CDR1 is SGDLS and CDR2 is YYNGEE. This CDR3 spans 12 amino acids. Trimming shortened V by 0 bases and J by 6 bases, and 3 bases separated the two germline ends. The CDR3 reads CASSVAAGELFF. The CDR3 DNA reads TGTGCCAGCAGCGTAGCCGCCGGGGAGCTGTTTTTT.

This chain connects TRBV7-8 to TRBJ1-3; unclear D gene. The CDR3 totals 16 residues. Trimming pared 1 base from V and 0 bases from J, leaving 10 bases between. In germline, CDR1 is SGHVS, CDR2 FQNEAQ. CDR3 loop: CASSLVGRNSGNTIYF. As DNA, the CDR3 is TGTGCCAGCAGCTTAGTGGGGAGGAACTCTGGAAACACCATATATTTT.

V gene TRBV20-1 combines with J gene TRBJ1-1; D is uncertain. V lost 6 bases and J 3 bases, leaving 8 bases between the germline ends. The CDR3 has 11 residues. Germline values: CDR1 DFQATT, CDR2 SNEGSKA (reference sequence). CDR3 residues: CSARSDTEAFF. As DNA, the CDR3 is TGCAGTGCCAGGTCCGACACTGAAGCTTTCTTT.

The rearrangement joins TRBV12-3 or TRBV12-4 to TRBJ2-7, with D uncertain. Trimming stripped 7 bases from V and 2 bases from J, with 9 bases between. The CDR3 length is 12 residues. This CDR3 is CASTASAYEQYF. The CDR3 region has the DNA TGTGCCAGCACTGCGAGTGCCTACGAGCAGTACTTC.

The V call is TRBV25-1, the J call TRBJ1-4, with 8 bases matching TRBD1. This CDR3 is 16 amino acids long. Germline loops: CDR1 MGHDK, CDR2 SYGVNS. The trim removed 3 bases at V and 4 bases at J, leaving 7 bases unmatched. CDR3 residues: CASSEDRAWDNEKLFF. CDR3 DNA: TGTGCCAGCAGTGAGGACAGGGCGTGGGATAATGAAAAACTGTTTTTT.

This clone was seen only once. The DNA for the CDR3 is TGTGCCAGCAGCTTGGCCGTGCAGGGGGCTTCTGGAAACACCATATATTTT. Translation: CASSLAVQGASGNTIYF. The chain carries TRBV5-5 and TRBJ1-3; TRBD1 matches at 8 bases. The germline V gene has CDR1 SGHKS and CDR2 YYEKEE (reference sequence). V gave up 0 bases and J gave up 1 base; unmatched junction bases: 6. CDR3 size: 17 residues. Supplemented by reference TRBV5-5 and TRBJ1-3, the full variable domain reads DAGVTQSPTHLIKTRGQQVTLRCSPISGHKSVSWYQQVLGQGPQFIFQYYEKEERGRGNFPDRFSARQFPNYSSELNVNALLLGDSALYLCASSLAVQGASGNTIYFGEGSWLTVV.

CDR3 sequence reads: CASTPTGSFYGYTF. Written as DNA, the CDR3 is TGTGCCAGCACCCCGACCGGGTCCTTCTATGGCTACACCTTC. The chain is built from TRBV7-2 and TRBJ1-2; no clear D gene. The CDR3 length is 14 residues. CDR1 is SGHTA and CDR2 is FQGNSA in the germline V gene. V dropped 7 bases and J dropped 4 bases, with 16 bases sitting between them.

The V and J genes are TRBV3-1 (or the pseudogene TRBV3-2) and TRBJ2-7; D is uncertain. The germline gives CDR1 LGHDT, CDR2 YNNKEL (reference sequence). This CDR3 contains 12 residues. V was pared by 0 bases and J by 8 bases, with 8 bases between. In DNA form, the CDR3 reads TGTGCCAGCAGCCAAGATCGCACTAAGCAGTACTTC. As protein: CASSQDRTKQYF.

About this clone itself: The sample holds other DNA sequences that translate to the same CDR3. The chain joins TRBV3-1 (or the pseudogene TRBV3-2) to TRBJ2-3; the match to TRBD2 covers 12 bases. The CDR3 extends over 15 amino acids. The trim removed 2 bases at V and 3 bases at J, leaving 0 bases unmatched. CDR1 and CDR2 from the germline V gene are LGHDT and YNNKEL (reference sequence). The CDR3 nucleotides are TGTGCCAGCAGCCAAACTAGCGGGGGGACAGATACGCAGTATTTT. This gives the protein CASSQTSGGTDTQYF.

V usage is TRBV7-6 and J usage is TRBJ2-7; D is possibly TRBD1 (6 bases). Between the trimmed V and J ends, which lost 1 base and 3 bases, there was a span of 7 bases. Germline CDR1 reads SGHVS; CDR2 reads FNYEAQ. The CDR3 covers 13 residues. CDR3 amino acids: CASSLGTVYEQYF. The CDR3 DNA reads TGTGCCAGCAGCTTAGGGACAGTCTACGAGCAGTACTTC.

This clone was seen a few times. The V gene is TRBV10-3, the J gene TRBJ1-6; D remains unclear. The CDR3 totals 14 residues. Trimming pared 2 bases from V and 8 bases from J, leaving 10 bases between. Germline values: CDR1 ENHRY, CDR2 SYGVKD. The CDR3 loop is CAISERSGDSPLHF. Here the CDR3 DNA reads TGTGCCATCAGTGAGAGGTCAGGTGATTCACCCCTCCACTTT.

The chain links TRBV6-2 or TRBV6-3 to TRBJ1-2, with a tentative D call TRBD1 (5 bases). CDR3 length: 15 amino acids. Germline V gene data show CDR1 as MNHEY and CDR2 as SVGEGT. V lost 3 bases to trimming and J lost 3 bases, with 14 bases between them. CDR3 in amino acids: CASSYKRGTDYGYTF. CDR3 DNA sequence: TGTGCCAGCAGTTATAAAAGGGGAACAGACTATGGCTACACCTTC.